A selection of T cell receptor beta chains follows, all from one sample in a study of Graves' ophthalmopathy and Graves' hyperthyroidism. TCRdb re-derived calls from the multiplex PCR reads in MiXCR, one entry per CDR3 protein. Of around 400,000 distinct CDR3 sequences detected, about 21% appear once; the ten largest clones hold roughly 3%. Sequencing used peripheral blood. The receptors shown here come from a woman between 18 and 29 years old with stable Graves' hyperthyroidism. Each CDR3 is given with its conserved first and last residue. Fields, in order: D gene, clone size, J gene, V gene, CDR3 protein, CDR3 DNA. The D gene is left open where the match is weak. For some rows the clone size is stated as once, few or many, or as a class when expanded; others skip it.

.,many,TRBJ1-6,TRBV19,CASSDWDNSPLHF,TGTGCCAGCTCGGATTGGGATAATTCACCCCTCCACTTT
TRBD1,many,TRBJ1-1,TRBV9,CASGTGGTEAFF,TGTGCCAGCGGGACAGGCGGCACTGAAGCTTTCTTT
.,many,TRBJ2-7,TRBV18,CASSPRRDHYEQYF,TGTGCCAGCTCACCACGGCGGGACCACTACGAGCAGTACTTC
.,.,TRBJ1-2,TRBV27,CASSFRQPYSNYGYTF,TGTGCCAGCAGTTTCCGACAGCCCTATTCTAACTATGGCTACACCTTC
.,many,TRBJ1-3,TRBV10-3,CAISAAGSGNTIYF,TGTGCCATCAGTGCTGCAGGGTCTGGAAACACCATATATTTT
TRBD1,many,TRBJ2-7,TRBV7-9,CASSPGTGDLYEQYF,TGTGCCAGCAGCCCAGGGACAGGGGATTTATACGAGCAGTACTTC
.,many,TRBJ1-2,TRBV12-3/TRBV12-4,CASSYRTVDGYTF,TGTGCCAGCAGTTACCGGACAGTGGATGGCTACACCTTC
TRBD1,few,TRBJ1-2,TRBV6-2/TRBV6-3,CASSRTGAGIHGYTF,TGTGCCAGCAGTCGGACAGGCGCCGGGATCCATGGCTACACCTTC
TRBD2,many,TRBJ2-3,TRBV20-1,CSARDPLAGDTDTQYF,TGCAGTGCTAGAGATCCATTAGCGGGAGACACAGATACGCAGTATTTT
.,many,TRBJ2-7,TRBV10-3,CAISRDGYEQYF,TGTGCCATCAGTCGGGACGGTTACGAGCAGTACTTC
.,.,TRBJ1-3,TRBV24-1,CATSAAGSGNTIYF,TGTGCCACCAGTGCCGCAGGGAGTGGAAACACCATATATTTT
TRBD1,many,TRBJ2-7,TRBV28,CASSSPGTGGSYEQYF,TGTGCCAGCAGTTCCCCCGGGACAGGGGGCTCCTACGAGCAGTACTTC
.,many,TRBJ2-5,TRBV19,CASSPRLDGTQYF,TGTGCCAGTAGTCCTCGACTAGACGGGACCCAGTACTTC
.,.,TRBJ2-7,TRBV20-1,CSAPDAAQPYEQYF,TGCAGTGCTCCCGACGCCGCACAACCCTACGAGCAGTACTTC
TRBD1,.,TRBJ2-7,TRBV6-1,CASRVGQGIAYEQYF,TGTGCCAGCAGGGTGGGACAGGGCATAGCCTACGAGCAGTACTTC
.,many,TRBJ2-1,TRBV20-1,CSARPKTGTPPYNEQFF,TGCAGTGCTAGACCCAAAACCGGGACCCCTCCCTACAATGAGCAGTTCTTC
.,many,TRBJ2-7,TRBV4-2,CASSQKAHRSYEQYF,TGTGCCAGCAGCCAAAAGGCACATCGTTCCTACGAGCAGTACTTC
TRBD1,many,TRBJ2-7,TRBV15,CATSRGGTVAEQYF,TGTGCCACCAGCAGAGGAGGGACAGTAGCCGAGCAGTACTTC
.,many,TRBJ2-5,TRBV20-1,CSARGGQGWETQYF,TGCAGTGCTAGAGGGGGTCAGGGATGGGAGACCCAGTACTTC
TRBD1,.,TRBJ2-3,TRBV30,CAWSTGGADTQYF,TGTGCCTGGTCGACAGGGGGGGCGGATACGCAGTATTTT
.,many,TRBJ1-5,TRBV2,CASSVHLSSNQPQHF,TGTGCCAGCAGTGTACACCTCAGCAGCAATCAGCCCCAGCATTTT
TRBD1,many,TRBJ2-4,TRBV11-2,CASSGSETGKNIQYF,TGTGCCAGCAGCGGAAGTGAGACAGGGAAAAACATTCAGTACTTC
.,many,TRBJ1-5,TRBV6-2/TRBV6-3,CASRHGTIRQPQHF,TGTGCCAGCAGACATGGGACAATCCGGCAGCCCCAGCATTTT
.,many,TRBJ1-1,TRBV30,CAWSWVNTEAFF,TGTGCCTGGAGTTGGGTGAACACTGAAGCTTTCTTT
TRBD2,many,TRBJ2-5,TRBV20-1,CSARDRRLAETQYF,TGCAGTGCTAGAGATCGACGACTAGCGGAGACCCAGTACTTC
TRBD2,many,TRBJ2-7,TRBV20-1,CSARAGGLSEQYF,TGCAGTGCTAGAGCGGGAGGGCTGTCCGAGCAGTACTTC
.,many,TRBJ2-7,TRBV7-6,CASSLVGEQYF,TGTGCCAGCAGCTTAGTGGGCGAGCAGTACTTC
.,many,TRBJ2-7,TRBV5-6,CASSLGTYREQYF,TGTGCCAGCAGCTTAGGAACCTACCGCGAGCAGTACTTC
.,many,TRBJ2-6,TRBV2,CARWEAGANVLTF,TGTGCCAGATGGGAGGCCGGGGCCAACGTCCTGACTTTC
.,many,TRBJ2-5,TRBV7-2,CASSPVAGETQYF,TGTGCCAGCAGTCCCGTAGCCGGAGAGACCCAGTACTTC
TRBD1,many,TRBJ1-6,TRBV6-1,CASIGRDRNSPLHF,TGTGCCAGCATAGGCCGGGACAGAAATTCACCCCTCCACTTT
TRBD2,many,TRBJ2-2,TRBV6-6,CASRPGLALNTGELFF,TGTGCCAGCAGACCCGGACTAGCGCTGAACACCGGGGAGCTGTTTTTT
.,.,TRBJ2-5,TRBV11-2,CASSLIFKIGTKGLETQYF,TGTGCCAGCAGCTTAATTTTCAAAATCGGGACGAAGGGTCTAGAGACCCAGTACTTC
TRBD1,many,TRBJ2-7,TRBV29-1,CSVARDSTYEQYF,TGCAGCGTTGCGAGGGACAGCACCTACGAGCAGTACTTC
.,.,TRBJ2-5,TRBV25-1,CASSETGDTQETQYF,TGTGCCAGCAGTGAAACGGGGGACACTCAAGAGACCCAGTACTTC
TRBD1,.,TRBJ2-2,TRBV7-2,CASQDRGTGELFF,TGTGCCAGCCAGGACAGGGGGACCGGGGAGCTGTTTTTT
.,many,TRBJ2-5,TRBV24-1,CATSEPSRGETQYF,TGTGCCACCAGTGAACCCAGCCGAGGGGAGACCCAGTACTTC
.,many,TRBJ1-1,TRBV15,CATSRELGGTEAFF,TGTGCCACCAGCAGAGAGTTGGGGGGCACTGAAGCTTTCTTT
.,many,TRBJ2-5,TRBV6-1,CASSSITETQYF,TGTGCCAGCTCCTCCATAACAGAGACCCAGTACTTC
.,.,TRBJ2-2,TRBV11-2,CASSLGHSTGELFF,TGTGCCAGCAGCTTGGGACACTCCACCGGGGAGCTGTTTTTT
.,.,TRBJ2-5,TRBV20-1,CSARAGPGETQYF,TGCAGTGCTAGAGCGGGGCCAGGAGAGACCCAGTACTTC
TRBD1,.,TRBJ2-7,TRBV6-1,CASSVNWGQGADEQYF,TGTGCCAGCAGTGTGAATTGGGGACAGGGAGCCGACGAGCAGTACTTC
.,many,TRBJ2-5,TRBV4-1,CASSQGKYQETQYF,TGCGCCAGCAGCCAAGGGAAGTACCAAGAGACCCAGTACTTC
.,many,TRBJ1-5,TRBV10-2,CASSEPRGRPDQPQHF,TGCGCCAGCAGTGAGCCTCGAGGGCGACCGGATCAGCCCCAGCATTTT
.,once,TRBJ2-7,TRBV27,CASSAGLSLRGEQYF,TGTGCCAGCAGCGCCGGACTCTCCCTGAGAGGGGAGCAGTACTTC
TRBD1,many,TRBJ1-1,TRBV12-3/TRBV12-4,CASRFSQGAEAFF,TGTGCCAGCAGGTTTTCACAGGGGGCGGAAGCTTTCTTT
TRBD1,many,TRBJ2-7,TRBV7-9,CASSSSGGHEQYF,TGTGCCAGCAGCTCCTCAGGGGGCCACGAGCAGTACTTC
.,.,TRBJ2-7,TRBV9,CASSVGTGLSYEQYF,TGTGCCAGCAGCGTAGGTACCGGCCTCTCCTACGAGCAGTACTTC
TRBD1,.,TRBJ1-1,TRBV12-3/TRBV12-4,CASRPGQGVNTEAFF,TGTGCCAGCAGACCGGGACAGGGGGTGAACACTGAAGCTTTCTTT
TRBD1,many,TRBJ1-1,TRBV20-1,CSARQGETEAFF,TGCAGTGCTAGACAGGGGGAGACTGAAGCTTTCTTT